What follows are 21 T cell receptor beta chains derived from one specimen sequenced in a study of identical twins. MiXCR, run by TCRdb on the 5' RACE reads, gives a single entry per CDR3 protein. The sample records nearly 900,000 distinct CDR3 sequences, approximately 13% being singletons. These data also formed part of another study, on yellow fever vaccine responses in identical twins.

The sample comprised PBMCs. Receptor source: a woman aged 18 to 35 in good health.

The chain carries TRBV2 and TRBJ2-3; TRBD2 aligns across 12 bases. The germline V gene encodes CDR1 SNHLY and CDR2 FYNNEI. V lost 10 bases, J lost 5 bases, and 10 bases stayed unmatched. The CDR3 length is 15 residues. CDR3 protein: CATNGRGLAGDTQYF. The CDR3 DNA reads TGTGCCACCAATGGGAGGGGACTAGCGGGAGATACGCAGTATTTT.

This rearrangement joins TRBV9 to TRBJ2-3, with D perhaps TRBD2 (7 bases). This CDR3 contains 15 residues. The V end lost 2 bases, the J end lost 3 bases, and 13 bases lay between the germline ends. Germline V gene sequence: CDR1 SGDLS, CDR2 YYNGEE. In DNA, the CDR3 is TGTGCCAGCAGCGTGCGGGGGCGGGGGACAGATACGCAGTATTTT. It encodes CASSVRGRGTDTQYF.

The gene calls are TRBV24-1 and TRBJ2-1; 9 bases map to TRBD2. Losses at the gene ends were 5 bases for V and 2 bases for J; bases not matched to a gene: 6. Germline values: CDR1 KGHDR, CDR2 SFDVKD. The CDR3 covers 16 residues. The CDR3 sequence: CATSGLAGAAYNEQFF. CDR3 DNA: TGTGCCACCAGTGGTTTAGCGGGAGCTGCCTACAATGAGCAGTTCTTC.

About this clonotype: At one of its ends the junction is not consistent with the germline gene, which may arise from a read error. The rearrangement joins TRBV10-2 to TRBJ2-7, with a tentative D call TRBD2 (6 bases). Per the germline V gene, CDR1 is WSHSY and CDR2 is SAAADI. The CDR3 length is 15 residues. The DNA of the CDR3 is TGCGCCAGCAGGCCCCGGGACGGGAGCTCCTACGAGCAGTGCTTC. Its protein product is CASRPRDGSSYEQCF.

This clonotype was detected many times. The chain combines TRBV12-3 or TRBV12-4 with TRBJ2-6, with a weak D call TRBD1 (6 bases). CDR3 size: 14 residues. Trimming removed 1 base at V and 6 bases at J, with 7 bases between. CDR3 loop: CASSLGQVANVLTF. The DNA of the CDR3 is TGTGCCAGCAGTTTAGGACAGGTGGCCAACGTCCTGACTTTC.

This clonotype was counted a few times. This chain links TRBV24-1 with TRBJ2-7, with D uncertain. CDR1 KGHDR and CDR2 SFDVKD come from the germline V gene. This CDR3 region has 11 residues. Trimming took off 0 bases at V and 6 bases at J, with 2 bases between the two ends. CDR3 sequence: CATSDLFEQYF. CDR3 DNA sequence: TGTGCCACCAGTGATTTGTTCGAGCAGTACTTC.

At least ten counts were recorded for this clonotype. The genes are TRBV5-1 and TRBJ2-7; D unclear. V lost 6 bases, J lost 6 bases, and 13 bases lay in between. The CDR3 runs 12 residues. Germline CDR1 SGHRS, CDR2 YFSETQ. CDR3 nucleotide sequence: TGCGCCAGCACTAACGAAAAAACCGAGCAGTACTTC. Amino acids: CASTNEKTEQYF.

The CDR3 loop is CASSWEGASTEAFF. DNA for the CDR3: TGTGCCAGCAGCTGGGAGGGGGCGAGCACTGAAGCTTTCTTT. The chain uses TRBV5-5 and TRBJ1-1; 7 nucleotides match TRBD1. The ends lost 3 bases at V and 4 bases at J; junction bases unmatched: 6. This CDR3 is built from 14 residues. Germline V gene lookup returns CDR1 SGHKS and CDR2 YYEKEE (reference sequence). The full variable domain, rest sourced from reference TRBV5-5 and TRBJ1-1, is DAGVTQSPTHLIKTRGQQVTLRCSPISGHKSVSWYQQVLGQGPQFIFQYYEKEERGRGNFPDRFSARQFPNYSSELNVNALLLGDSALYLCASSWEGASTEAFFGQGTRLTVV.

This clonotype occurred a few times. The V call is TRBV28, the J call TRBJ2-4, with 10 bases identical to TRBD1. CDR3 length: 16 amino acids. V lost 5 bases to trimming and J lost 4 bases; unmatched junction nucleotides: 8. Germline V gives CDR1 MDHEN, CDR2 SYDVKM. The CDR3 DNA is TGTGCCAGCAGTCTTCCGGGACAGGGGAGGAAAAACATTCAGTACTTC. It encodes CASSLPGQGRKNIQYF. Complete variable domain (other parts from reference TRBV28 and TRBJ2-4): DVKVTQSSRYLVKRTGEKVFLECVQDMDHENMFWYRQDPGLGLRLIYFSYDVKMKEKGDIPEGYSVSREKKERFSLILESASTNQTSMYLCASSLPGQGRKNIQYFGAGTRLSVL.

The rearrangement links TRBV20-1 to TRBJ2-7; the D gene is possibly TRBD2 (6 bases). Germline V lookup: CDR1 DFQATT, CDR2 SNEGSKA (reference sequence). V dropped 3 bases and J dropped 1 base, with 10 bases sitting between them. The CDR3 totals 13 residues. The CDR3 DNA follows: TGCAGTGCTAGGACTAGGGAGTCCTACGAGCAGTACTTC. Its translation: CSARTRESYEQYF.

This clonotype was detected only a few times. V is TRBV10-3 and J is TRBJ1-1, with 7 bases fitting TRBD1. Germline V gives CDR1 ENHRY, CDR2 SYGVKD. The CDR3 totals 13 residues. V shed 7 bases, J shed 0 bases, and the junction held 2 bases outside the gene matches. Written as DNA, the CDR3 is TGTGCCATCACCGACAGGGTGAACACTGAAGCTTTCTTT. It encodes CAITDRVNTEAFF.

This clonotype was recorded at least ten times. V is TRBV7-2 and J is TRBJ1-1; perhaps TRBD1 as D (6 bases). Germline V gene sequence: CDR1 SGHTA, CDR2 FQGNSA. Trimming left V 1 base short and J 6 bases short, with 18 bases between. The CDR3 is 16 amino acids. CDR3 sequence: CASSLGGAGRGSEAFF. CDR3 DNA sequence: TGTGCCAGCAGCTTAGGGGGCGCGGGGAGGGGGTCTGAAGCTTTCTTT.

This clonotype was seen only a few times. CDR3 in DNA: TGTGCCAGCAGTCGGGTCGGATTCTCCTATAATTCACCCCTCCACTTT. As protein: CASSRVGFSYNSPLHF. The rearrangement uses TRBV7-6 and TRBJ1-6; D is undetermined. This CDR3 has 16 residues. The V and J ends lost 6 bases and 0 bases respectively, with 12 bases between them. Per germline, CDR1 SGHVS and CDR2 FNYEAQ. Complete variable domain (other parts from reference TRBV7-6 and TRBJ1-6): GAGVSQSPRYKVTKRGQDVALRCDPISGHVSLYWYRQALGQGPEFLTYFNYEAQQDKSGLPNDRFSAERPEGSISTLTIQRTEQRDSAMYRCASSRVGFSYNSPLHFGNGTRLTVT.

This chain links TRBV28 with TRBJ2-7, with D maybe TRBD2 (6 bases). The length of the CDR3 is 12 residues. Trimming cost V 8 bases and J 5 bases, with 13 bases left between them. Germline V gives CDR1 MDHEN, CDR2 SYDVKM. The CDR3 nucleotides are TGTGCCAGCCAGACTAGACGCCACGAGCAGTACTTC. Amino acids: CASQTRRHEQYF. Drawing the rest from reference TRBV28 and TRBJ2-7, the complete variable domain is DVKVTQSSRYLVKRTGEKVFLECVQDMDHENMFWYRQDPGLGLRLIYFSYDVKMKEKGDIPEGYSVSREKKERFSLILESASTNQTSMYLCASQTRRHEQYFGPGTRLTVT.

The rearrangement links TRBV10-3 to TRBJ2-2, with 11 bases that match TRBD2. This CDR3 has 15 amino acids. V lost 6 bases and J lost 2; bases outside the gene matches: 2. Germline loops: CDR1 ENHRY, CDR2 SYGVKD. This CDR3 reads CAIRGTSGNTGELFF. The CDR3 DNA reads TGTGCCATCAGAGGGACTAGCGGTAACACCGGGGAGCTGTTTTTT.

Ten or more counts support this clonotype. The CDR3 bases are TGCAGCGTCCGACAGGACGAGCAGTTCTTC. This translates into CSVRQDEQFF. The chain recombines TRBV29-1 with TRBJ2-1; possibly TRBD1 for D (6 bases). The CDR3 is made up of 10 amino acids. The germline V gene has CDR1 SQVTM and CDR2 ANQGSEA. With 6 bases removed from V and 10 bases from J, the gap between germline ends came to 10 bases.

This rearrangement joins TRBV19 to TRBJ2-3; D is uncertain. Trimming removed 5 bases at V and 0 bases at J, with 15 bases between. CDR1 LNHDA and CDR2 SQIVND come from the germline V gene (reference sequence). The CDR3 loop spans 16 amino acids. The CDR3 DNA reads TGTGCCAGTAGTCCCGGTCCTTTTTCTAGCACAGATACGCAGTATTTT. Translating gives CASSPGPFSSTDTQYF. Variable domain in full (rest from reference TRBV19 and TRBJ2-3): DGGITQSPKYLFRKEGQNVTLSCEQNLNHDAMYWYRQDPGQGLRLIYYSQIVNDFQKGDIAEGYSVSREKKESFPLTVTSAQKNPTAFYLCASSPGPFSSTDTQYFGPGTRLTVL.

This clonotype was found many times. The rearrangement links TRBV29-1 to TRBJ2-2, with D possibly TRBD1 on 6 matching bases. This CDR3 contains 14 residues. CDR1 is SQVTM, CDR2 ANQGSEA, per germline. The V and J ends lost 0 bases and 9 bases respectively, with 14 bases between them. In DNA, the CDR3 is TGCAGCGTTGAAGATGACAGGTCCAGGCGGGAGCTGTTTTTT. Its translation is CSVEDDRSRRELFF.

This clonotype has just one count. The chain has TRBV2 and TRBJ2-3; D is ambiguous. Per the germline V gene, CDR1 is SNHLY and CDR2 is FYNNEI. With 8 bases removed from V and 4 bases from J, the gap between germline ends came to 16 bases. The length of the CDR3 is 14 residues. CDR3 loop: CASCGLIGPDTQYF. In DNA form, the CDR3 reads TGTGCCAGCTGTGGGCTAATAGGGCCAGATACGCAGTATTTT.

The rearrangement joins TRBV5-1 to TRBJ2-3; 7 positions agree with TRBD2. Germline V gene sequence: CDR1 SGHRS, CDR2 YFSETQ. The CDR3 extends over 16 amino acids. Trimming took 1 base from V and 2 from J; bases not matched to a gene: 7. DNA for the CDR3: TGCGCCAGCAGCTTGTTCTCTAGCGGAAACACAGATACGCAGTATTTT. Protein: CASSLFSSGNTDTQYF.

This clonotype came up many times. This sequence joins TRBV12-3 or TRBV12-4 and TRBJ1-5; 7 nucleotides line up with TRBD1. This CDR3 region has 15 residues. V was pared by 3 bases and J by 2 bases, with 4 bases of the junction left unmatched. The CDR3 bases are TGTGCCAGCAGTTTCAGGCAGGGGGGCAATCAGCCCCAGCATTTT. Translating gives CASSFRQGGNQPQHF.